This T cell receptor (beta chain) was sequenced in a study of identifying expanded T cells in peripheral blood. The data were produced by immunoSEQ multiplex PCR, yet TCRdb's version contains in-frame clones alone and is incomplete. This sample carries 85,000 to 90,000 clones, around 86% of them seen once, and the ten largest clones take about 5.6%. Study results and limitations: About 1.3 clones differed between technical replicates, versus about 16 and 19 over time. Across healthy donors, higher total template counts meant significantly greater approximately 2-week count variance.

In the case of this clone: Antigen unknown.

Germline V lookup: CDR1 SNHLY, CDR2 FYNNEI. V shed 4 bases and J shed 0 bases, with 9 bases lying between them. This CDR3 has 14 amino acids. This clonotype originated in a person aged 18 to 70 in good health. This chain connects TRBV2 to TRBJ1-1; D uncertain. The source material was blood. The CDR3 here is CASSVSFMNTEAFF. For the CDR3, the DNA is TGTGCCAGCAGTGTGTCTTTCATGAACACTGAAGCTTTCTTT.